This T cell receptor (beta chain) was observed in a study of blood T cells in healthy people across ages. Notes on the study in general: Those diversity estimates obtained from one million T cells were thought to be underestimates.

Trimming stripped 11 bases from V and 3 bases from J, with 18 bases between. From germline, CDR1 is MNHNS and CDR2 SASEGT. This CDR3 contains 14 residues. Primers used in a second PCR of roughly 6 to 12 cycles were a sample-barcoded 5' primer and a J-beta primer mix. One entry per CDR3 protein, called by TCRdb with MiXCR from the 5' RACE reads. The sample holds hundreds of thousands of distinct CDR3 sequences; around three fifths are singletons and the top ten take roughly 25%. With respect to this clonotype: The antigen is undetermined.

V gene TRBV6-1 combines with J gene TRBJ2-3; D perhaps matches TRBD1 (6 bases). This TCR derives from a middle-aged man in good health. Specimen: blood. The CDR3 region has the DNA TGTGCCGCCTCTTCTGAAGGGGGAACAGATACGCAGTATTTT. Its protein product is CAASSEGGTDTQYF.